Presented here are 26 T cell receptor beta chains from one specimen sequenced in a study of blood T cell repertoires in COVID-19. Libraries were prepared by immunoSEQ multiplex PCR; TCRdb keeps only in-frame clonotypes and omits some of them. Here the sample spans around 150,000 clones, about 93% being singletons. The sample consisted of peripheral blood. These receptors originate from a woman between 50 and 59 years old with acute or convalescent COVID-19.

This chain uses TRBV7-6 with TRBJ2-3; no clear D. Germline loops: CDR1 SGHVS, CDR2 FNYEAQ. This CDR3 contains 15 residues. Trimming took 6 bases from V and 0 from J, leaving 13 bases between them. The CDR3: CASRHSPSSTDTQYF. CDR3 sequence (DNA): TGTGCCAGCAGACACAGTCCTTCTAGCACAGATACGCAGTATTTT.

This rearrangement joins TRBV19 to TRBJ1-5; D uncertain. The germline V gene encodes CDR1 LNHDA and CDR2 SQIVND (reference sequence). Between the trimmed V and J ends, which lost 5 bases and 5 bases, there was a span of 10 bases. The CDR3 extends over 13 amino acids. CDR3 bases: TGTGCCAGTAGTTCACGGGTAGATCAGCCCCAGCATTTT. This gives the protein CASSSRVDQPQHF.

CDR3 in DNA: TGTGCCAGTAAAAGGGGGGGATCCTACAATGAGCAGTTCTTC. Its protein is CASKRGGSYNEQFF. V and J are TRBV19 and TRBJ2-1, with D tentatively TRBD2 (7 bases). Per the germline V gene, CDR1 is LNHDA and CDR2 is SQIVND (reference sequence). Trimming stripped 7 bases from V and 1 base from J, with 11 bases between. The CDR3 loop spans 14 amino acids.

The chain couples TRBV29-1 to TRBJ1-4; TRBD1 aligns across 9 bases. CDR1 is SQVTM and CDR2 is ANQGSEA in the germline V gene. Germline trimming cut 4 bases from V and 3 bases from J; bases unmatched to any gene: 6. The CDR3 contains 15 residues. The CDR3 reads CSVGTGGPANEKLFF. The CDR3 DNA reads TGCAGCGTTGGAACAGGGGGCCCAGCTAATGAAAAACTGTTTTTT.

The V call is TRBV2, the J call TRBJ2-5, with D possibly matching TRBD1 (5 bases). In germline, CDR1 is SNHLY, CDR2 FYNNEI. V was shortened by 10 bases and J by 5 bases, with 23 bases between the two germline ends. This CDR3 has 15 residues. The CDR3 coding sequence is TGTGCCATCCAGGTCCGGCAACAGCAGGGTGAGACCCAGTACTTC. Amino acids: CAIQVRQQQGETQYF.

V gene TRBV28 combines with J gene TRBJ1-2; D unclear. V was pared by 5 bases and J by 1 base, with 8 bases between. CDR3 length equals 13 residues. The germline gives CDR1 MDHEN, CDR2 SYDVKM. The CDR3 DNA reads TGTGCCAGCAGTAAGGAGGTTAACTATGGCTACACCTTC. This sequence encodes CASSKEVNYGYTF.

The chain links TRBV4-1 to TRBJ1-1, with D perhaps matching TRBD1 (6 bases). Trimming cost V 3 bases and J 4 bases, with 12 bases left between them. The CDR3 has 14 amino acids. Germline V gene data show CDR1 as MGHRA and CDR2 as YSYEKL. CDR3 in DNA: TGCGCCAGCAGCCATACCGACAGGAGCACTGAAGCTTTCTTT. Protein sequence: CASSHTDRSTEAFF.

V gene TRBV4-1 combines with J gene TRBJ1-4, with 9 bases that match TRBD1. The CDR3 totals 18 residues. Germline V CDR1 and CDR2: MGHRA, YSYEKL. J gave up 3 bases and V 1 base, and 9 bases lay outside the gene matches. The CDR3 sequence is CASSQGLWDRAANEKLFF. The CDR3 DNA follows: TGCGCCAGCAGCCAAGGTTTGTGGGACAGGGCCGCTAATGAAAAACTGTTTTTT.

This chain joins TRBV2 and TRBJ1-5; 9 bases agree with TRBD1. Germline CDR1 reads SNHLY; CDR2 reads FYNNEI. The CDR3 runs 13 residues. Losses at the gene ends were 8 bases for V and 7 bases for J; bases not matched to a gene: 6. The CDR3 loop reads CASWGQGSQPQHF. The CDR3 DNA reads TGTGCCAGCTGGGGACAGGGTAGCCAGCCCCAGCATTTT. The full variable domain, rest sourced from reference TRBV2 and TRBJ1-5, is EPEVTQTPSHQVTQMGQEVILRCVPISNHLYFYWYRQILGQKVEFLVSFYNNEISEKSEIFDDQFSVERPDGSNFTLKIRSTKLEDSAMYFCASWGQGSQPQHFGDGTRLSIL.

The V gene is TRBV7-8, the J gene TRBJ1-5; 10 bases agree with TRBD1. In germline, CDR1 is SGHVS, CDR2 FQNEAQ. The CDR3 is made up of 18 amino acids. J was trimmed by 4 bases and V by 1 base; bases with no gene match: 10. The CDR3 sequence is CASSLVGTGAILNQPQHF. The CDR3 DNA sequence: TGTGCCAGCAGCTTAGTAGGGACAGGGGCGATATTGAATCAGCCCCAGCATTTT.

In this sample, this clone turned up once. This chain links TRBV10-3 with TRBJ1-2; D is possibly TRBD1 (5 bases). Germline loops: CDR1 ENHRY, CDR2 SYGVKD. Trimming shortened V by 5 bases and J by 0 bases, and 10 bases separated the two germline ends. The CDR3 loop spans 14 amino acids. CDR3 in DNA: TGTGCCATCAGTACGGGGGTCTCTAACTATGGCTACACCTTC. Translated: CAISTGVSNYGYTF.

The rearrangement uses TRBV24-1 and TRBJ1-2, with 8 bases matching TRBD1. V was pared by 4 bases and J by 3 bases, with 6 bases of the junction left unmatched. Germline V gene data show CDR1 as KGHDR and CDR2 as SFDVKD. The CDR3 extends over 15 amino acids. CDR3 protein: CATSDSDREHYGYTF. The CDR3 DNA reads TGTGCCACCAGTGACTCGGACAGGGAACACTATGGCTACACCTTC.

The chain links TRBV15 to TRBJ1-1; TRBD1 matches at 7 bases. CDR3 size: 13 residues. The germline V gene has CDR1 LNHNV and CDR2 YYDKDF (reference sequence). V lost 1 base to trimming and J lost 7 bases; unmatched junction nucleotides: 3. The CDR3, as DNA: TGTGCCACCAGCAGAGGGGGGACAGTTGAAGCTTTCTTT. This codes for CATSRGGTVEAFF.

This chain joins TRBV10-2 and TRBJ1-2; D is possibly TRBD1 (6 bases). The germline V and J ends were trimmed by 10 bases and 3 bases, with 15 bases remaining between them. CDR1 and CDR2 (germline): WSHSY, SAAADI. The CDR3 runs 13 residues. The CDR3 nucleotides read TGCGCCACTACGGACAGCGTTGACTATGGCTACACCTTC. It yields the protein CATTDSVDYGYTF.

The chain links TRBV18 to TRBJ1-1; 7 nucleotides align to TRBD1. CDR1 and CDR2 (germline): KGHSH, LQKENI. This CDR3 has 16 residues. With V trimmed by 2 bases and J by 2 bases, 8 bases remained unmatched. CDR3 region: CASSPSLGQLNTEAFF. CDR3 nucleotides: TGTGCCAGCTCACCAAGCCTGGGACAGTTAAACACTGAAGCTTTCTTT.

This chain joins TRBV28 and TRBJ1-2; D uncertain. CDR1 is MDHEN, CDR2 SYDVKM, per germline. The CDR3 totals 14 residues. Deletions cut 5 bases from V and 0 bases from J, with 10 bases between. This CDR3 reads CASSLRVANYGYTF. In DNA form, the CDR3 reads TGTGCCAGCAGTCTTCGAGTAGCTAACTATGGCTACACCTTC.

This clone was found a few times. The V gene is TRBV28, the J gene TRBJ2-3; 10 bases align to TRBD2. The CDR3 contains 18 residues. The ends lost 3 bases at V and 2 bases at J; junction bases unmatched: 11. Germline V gene lookup returns CDR1 MDHEN and CDR2 SYDVKM. The CDR3 is CASSLAGTSDINTDTQYF. The CDR3 nucleotides are TGTGCCAGCAGTTTGGCCGGGACTAGCGATATCAACACAGATACGCAGTATTTT.

V is TRBV27 and J is TRBJ2-7, with D perhaps matching TRBD2 (6 bases). The germline CDR1 and CDR2 sequences are MNHEY and SMNVEV (reference sequence). There are 14 residues in the CDR3. V was trimmed by 2 bases and J by 5 bases, leaving 13 bases between them. The CDR3 region is CASSLQEGRDEQYF. In nucleotides, the CDR3 is TGTGCCAGCAGTTTACAGGAGGGTAGGGACGAGCAGTACTTC.

The rearrangement links TRBV6-5 to TRBJ1-2; TRBD1 agrees at 9 bases. V was clipped by 1 base and J by 7 bases; unmatched bases: 4. The CDR3 has 14 residues. CDR1 MNHEY and CDR2 SVGAGI come from the germline V gene. In nucleotides, the CDR3 is TGTGCCAGCAGTTACTTACAGGGGGCGCCTGGCTACACCTTC. Translated: CASSYLQGAPGYTF.

V usage is TRBV14 and J usage is TRBJ2-1; a weak D match, TRBD2 (7 bases). This CDR3 has 19 amino acids. CDR1 SGHDN and CDR2 FVKESK come from the germline V gene. Trimming removed 1 base at V and 2 bases at J, with 21 bases between. CDR3 sequence: CASSQVGQGRGPTYNEQFF. DNA of the CDR3: TGTGCCAGCAGCCAAGTAGGGCAGGGGAGGGGTCCTACCTACAATGAGCAGTTCTTC.

The CDR3 sequence: CASSPTFQLAPNTGELFF. The CDR3 DNA is TGTGCCAGCAGCCCGACGTTTCAACTAGCGCCGAACACCGGGGAGCTGTTTTTT. V and J are TRBV5-5 and TRBJ2-2, with 7 bases aligning to TRBD2. The ends lost 4 bases at V and 0 bases at J; junction bases unmatched: 12. This CDR3 has 18 residues. The germline CDR1 and CDR2 sequences are SGHKS and YYEKEE (reference sequence).

The V gene is TRBV29-1, the J gene TRBJ2-3, with TRBD1 identical over 7 bases. The CDR3 covers 14 residues. CDR1 is SQVTM, CDR2 ANQGSEA, per germline. The V gene end was trimmed by 4 bases and the J gene end by 7 bases; junction bases not matched to a gene: 11. In DNA, the CDR3 is TGCAGCGTTGGGCAACAGGGGAACTCAAATACGCAGTATTTT. The encoded protein is CSVGQQGNSNTQYF.

The chain couples TRBV15 to TRBJ2-5, with 9 bases fitting TRBD2. The CDR3 loop spans 13 amino acids. From germline, CDR1 is LNHNV and CDR2 YYDKDF (reference sequence). The junction had 3 bases not matched to a gene; V was cut back by 6 bases and J by 4 bases. As DNA, the CDR3 is TGTGCCACCAGTCCGACTAGCGGAGAGACCCAGTACTTC. This gives the protein CATSPTSGETQYF.

The chain carries TRBV6-8 and TRBJ1-2; 9 bases are a match to TRBD1. This CDR3 is 15 amino acids long. Germline loops: CDR1 MNHGY, CDR2 SAAAGT. V dropped 5 bases and J dropped 5; count of bases not matched to a gene: 9. CDR3 loop: CASSVLGQGRYGYTF. The CDR3 DNA sequence: TGTGCCAGCAGTGTTTTGGGACAGGGACGGTATGGCTACACCTTC.

The chain has TRBV11-2 and TRBJ1-1, with a possible D match to TRBD1 (6 bases). Germline V gives CDR1 SGHAT, CDR2 FQNNGV. V lost 5 bases and J lost 7, with 14 bases in between. This CDR3 is 13 amino acids long. DNA for the CDR3: TGTGCCAGCAGCCTGAGAAGGGGGGGTGAAGCTTTCTTT. Translated, it gives CASSLRRGGEAFF. The full variable domain, completed using reference TRBV11-2 and TRBJ1-1, is EAGVAQSPRYKIIEKRQSVAFWCNPISGHATLYWYQQILGQGPKLLIQFQNNGVVDDSQLPKDRFSAERLKGVDSTLKIQPAKLEDSAVYLCASSLRRGGEAFFGQGTRLTVV.

The chain links TRBV13 to TRBJ2-2, with 7 bases fitting TRBD1. Germline loops: CDR1 PRHDT, CDR2 FYEKMQ (reference sequence). This CDR3 contains 16 residues. Germline trimming cut 4 bases from V and 4 bases from J; bases unmatched to any gene: 9. The CDR3 protein is CASSSGRGRGTGELFF. The CDR3 DNA reads TGTGCCAGCAGCTCCGGAAGGGGGCGCGGCACCGGGGAGCTGTTTTTT.